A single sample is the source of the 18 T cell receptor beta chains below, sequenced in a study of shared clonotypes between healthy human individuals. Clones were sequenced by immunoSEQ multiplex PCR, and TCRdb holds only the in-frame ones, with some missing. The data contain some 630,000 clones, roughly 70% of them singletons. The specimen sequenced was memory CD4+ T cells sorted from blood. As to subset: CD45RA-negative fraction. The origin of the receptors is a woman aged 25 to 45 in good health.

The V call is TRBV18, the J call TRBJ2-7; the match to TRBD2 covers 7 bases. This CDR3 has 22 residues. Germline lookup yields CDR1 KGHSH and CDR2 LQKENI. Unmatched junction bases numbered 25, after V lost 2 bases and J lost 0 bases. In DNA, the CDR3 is TGTGCCAGCTCACCAAATTTCTTTGCGTCCTTTTCGGGCGGGAGTATCTCCTACGAGCAGTACTTC. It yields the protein CASSPNFFASFSGGSISYEQYF.

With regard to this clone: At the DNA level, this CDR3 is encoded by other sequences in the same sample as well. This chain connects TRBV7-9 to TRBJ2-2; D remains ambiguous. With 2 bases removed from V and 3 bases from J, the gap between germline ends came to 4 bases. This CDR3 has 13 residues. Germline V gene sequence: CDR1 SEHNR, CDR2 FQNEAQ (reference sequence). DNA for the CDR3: TGTGCCAGCAGCTTACGGTACACCGGGGAGCTGTTTTTT. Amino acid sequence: CASSLRYTGELFF.

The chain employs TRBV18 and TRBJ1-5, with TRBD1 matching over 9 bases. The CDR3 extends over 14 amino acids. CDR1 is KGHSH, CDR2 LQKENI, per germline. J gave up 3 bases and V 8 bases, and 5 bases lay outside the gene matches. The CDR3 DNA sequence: TGTGCCAGCCATGGACAGGGGAACAATCAGCCCCAGCATTTT. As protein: CASHGQGNNQPQHF.

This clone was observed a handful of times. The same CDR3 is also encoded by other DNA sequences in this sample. The CDR3 is CASSQGGSNQPQHF. The DNA of the CDR3 is TGTGCCAGCAGCCAAGGGGGTAGCAATCAGCCCCAGCATTTT. The chain couples TRBV6-5 to TRBJ1-5; tentative D call: TRBD1 (6 bases). Germline CDR1 and CDR2: MNHEY and SVGAGI. Trimming took 6 bases from V and 0 from J, leaving 9 bases between them. There are 14 residues in the CDR3.

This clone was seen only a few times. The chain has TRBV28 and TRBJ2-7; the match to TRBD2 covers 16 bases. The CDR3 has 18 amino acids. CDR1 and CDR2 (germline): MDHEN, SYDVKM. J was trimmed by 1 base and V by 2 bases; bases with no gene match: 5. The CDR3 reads CASSLLGLAGGMSYEQYF. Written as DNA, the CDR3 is TGTGCCAGCAGTTTACTGGGACTAGCGGGAGGGATGTCCTACGAGCAGTACTTC.

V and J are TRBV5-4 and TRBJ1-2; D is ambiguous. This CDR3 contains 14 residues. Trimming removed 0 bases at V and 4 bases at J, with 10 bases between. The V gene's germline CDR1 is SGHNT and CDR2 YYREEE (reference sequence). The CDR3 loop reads CASSLDGWGYGYTF. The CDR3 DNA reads TGTGCCAGCAGCTTGGATGGATGGGGCTATGGCTACACCTTC.

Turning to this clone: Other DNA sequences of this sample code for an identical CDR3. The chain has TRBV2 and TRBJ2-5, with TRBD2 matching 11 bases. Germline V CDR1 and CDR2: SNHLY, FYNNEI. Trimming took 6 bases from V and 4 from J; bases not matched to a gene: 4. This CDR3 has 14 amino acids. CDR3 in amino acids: CASRVAGGGETQYF. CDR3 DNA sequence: TGTGCCAGCAGGGTAGCGGGAGGGGGAGAGACCCAGTACTTC.

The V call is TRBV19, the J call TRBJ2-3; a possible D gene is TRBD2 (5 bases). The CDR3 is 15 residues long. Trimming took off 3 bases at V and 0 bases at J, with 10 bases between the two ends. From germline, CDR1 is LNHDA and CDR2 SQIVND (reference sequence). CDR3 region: CASSMRGRSTDTQYF. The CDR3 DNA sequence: TGTGCCAGTAGTATGCGAGGGAGAAGCACAGATACGCAGTATTTT.

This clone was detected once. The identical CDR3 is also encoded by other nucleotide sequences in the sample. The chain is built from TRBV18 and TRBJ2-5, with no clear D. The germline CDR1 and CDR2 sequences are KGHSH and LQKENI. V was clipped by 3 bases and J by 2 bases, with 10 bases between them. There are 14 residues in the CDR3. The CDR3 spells CASSPSGLQETQYF. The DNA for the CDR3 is TGTGCCAGCTCACCGTCCGGGTTGCAAGAGACCCAGTACTTC.

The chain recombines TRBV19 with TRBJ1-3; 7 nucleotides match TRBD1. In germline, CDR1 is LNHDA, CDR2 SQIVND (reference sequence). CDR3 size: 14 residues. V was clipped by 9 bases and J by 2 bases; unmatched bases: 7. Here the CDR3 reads CASYQGGPGNTIYF. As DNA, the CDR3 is TGTGCCAGCTACCAGGGGGGCCCTGGAAACACCATATATTTT.

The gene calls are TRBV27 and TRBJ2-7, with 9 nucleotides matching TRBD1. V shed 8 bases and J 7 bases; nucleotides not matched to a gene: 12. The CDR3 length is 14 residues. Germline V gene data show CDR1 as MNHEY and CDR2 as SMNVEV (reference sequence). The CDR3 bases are TGTGCCAGCCAGACCGGGACAGGGTCACGGGAGCAGTACTTC. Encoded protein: CASQTGTGSREQYF.

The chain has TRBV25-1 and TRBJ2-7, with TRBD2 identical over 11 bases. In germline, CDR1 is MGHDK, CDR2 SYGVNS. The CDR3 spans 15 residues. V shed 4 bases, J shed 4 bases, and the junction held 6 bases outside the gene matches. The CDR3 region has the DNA TGTGCCAGCAGTGGCTCAACTAGCGGGAGTTACGAGCAGTACTTC. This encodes CASSGSTSGSYEQYF.

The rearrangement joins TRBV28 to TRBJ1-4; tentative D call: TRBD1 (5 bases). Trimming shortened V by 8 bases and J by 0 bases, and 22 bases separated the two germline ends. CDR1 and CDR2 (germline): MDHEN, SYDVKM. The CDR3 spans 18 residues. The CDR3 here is CASQAFGAALATNEKLFF. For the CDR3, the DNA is TGTGCCAGCCAGGCCTTTGGGGCTGCCCTTGCAACTAATGAAAAACTGTTTTTT. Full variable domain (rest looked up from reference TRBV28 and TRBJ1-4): DVKVTQSSRYLVKRTGEKVFLECVQDMDHENMFWYRQDPGLGLRLIYFSYDVKMKEKGDIPEGYSVSREKKERFSLILESASTNQTSMYLCASQAFGAALATNEKLFFGSGTQLSVL.

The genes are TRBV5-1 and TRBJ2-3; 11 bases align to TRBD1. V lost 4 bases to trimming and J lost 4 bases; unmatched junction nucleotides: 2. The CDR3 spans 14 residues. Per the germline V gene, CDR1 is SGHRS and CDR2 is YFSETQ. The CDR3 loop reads CASSGGQGADTQYF. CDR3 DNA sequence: TGCGCCAGCAGCGGGGGACAGGGGGCAGATACGCAGTATTTT.

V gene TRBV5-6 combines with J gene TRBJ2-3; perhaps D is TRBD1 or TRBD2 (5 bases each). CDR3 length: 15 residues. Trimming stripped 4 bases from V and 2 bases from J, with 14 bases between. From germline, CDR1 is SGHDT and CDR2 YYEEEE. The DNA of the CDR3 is TGTGCCAGCAGCAGTGTCCGGGACCTCACAGATACGCAGTATTTT. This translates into CASSSVRDLTDTQYF.

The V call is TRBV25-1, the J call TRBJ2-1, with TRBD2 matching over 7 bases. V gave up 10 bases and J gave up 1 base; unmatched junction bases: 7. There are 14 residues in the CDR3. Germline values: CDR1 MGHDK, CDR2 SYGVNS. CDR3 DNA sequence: TGTGCCACCGATGGGGGGGATTCCTACAATGAGCAGTTCTTC. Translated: CATDGGDSYNEQFF.

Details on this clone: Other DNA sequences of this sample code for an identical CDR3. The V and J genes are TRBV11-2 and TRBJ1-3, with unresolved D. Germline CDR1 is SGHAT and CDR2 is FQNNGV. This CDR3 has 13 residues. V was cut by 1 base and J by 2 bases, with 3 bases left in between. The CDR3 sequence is CASSLAPGNTIYF. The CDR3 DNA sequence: TGTGCCAGCAGCTTAGCGCCTGGAAACACCATATATTTT.

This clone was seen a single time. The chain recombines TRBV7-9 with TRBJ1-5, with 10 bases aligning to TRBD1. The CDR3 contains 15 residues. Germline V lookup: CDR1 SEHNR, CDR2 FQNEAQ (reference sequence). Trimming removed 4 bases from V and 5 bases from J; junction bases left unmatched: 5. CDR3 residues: CASSSRTGGDQPQHF. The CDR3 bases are TGTGCCAGCAGCTCTCGGACAGGGGGGGATCAGCCCCAGCATTTT.